The present TCR beta chain was sequenced within a study of blood T cell repertoires in COVID-19. Turning to the study itself: Acute-phase and convalescent COVID-19 samples originated in the United States, Italy and Spain. In each case, the material was cDNA or gDNA derived from T cells, B-cell-depleted T cells, or PBMCs.

Germline CDR1 and CDR2: SGHNT and YYREEE (reference sequence). The V end lost 1 base, the J end lost 1 base, and 11 bases lay between the germline ends. The CDR3 extends over 15 amino acids. This clone was picked up a small number of times. In the original processing: Reference gene primer amplification gave estimated nucleated cell counts. The repertoire was sequenced with immunoSEQ multiplex PCR; TCRdb's copy has only in-frame clones and lacks some. D and trimming were read from the DNA, whereas the V and J calls and clone size are those reported in that table. Altogether 55,000 to 75,000 clones are present, roughly 80% being singletons, with the ten largest covering roughly 22%.

The source material was peripheral blood. The rearrangement links TRBV5-4 to TRBJ1-1, with D perhaps TRBD1 (5 bases). The TCR originated in a man older than 75 with active or convalescent COVID-19. The CDR3 loop reads CASSLMAGGNTEAFF. CDR3 bases: TGTGCCAGCAGCTTGATGGCCGGGGGGAACACTGAAGCTTTCTTT.